This note documents a single T cell receptor beta chain sequence. As originally analysed: How many nucleated cells were present was estimated from reference gene primer amplification. Method: immunoSEQ multiplex PCR; TCRdb's copy keeps in-frame clones and lacks some. The V and J calls and clone size were taken over from that table, and D and trimming were inferred from the DNA. Altogether about 240,000 clones are present, roughly 87% being singletons, with the ten largest covering just over 7%. The sample is drawn from a study of blood T cell repertoires in COVID-19. Looking at the study overall: Acute-phase and convalescent COVID-19 samples originated in the United States, Italy and Spain.

The V and J ends lost 2 bases and 6 bases, in that order; junction bases with no gene match: 11. CDR3 length equals 17 residues. The germline gives CDR1 LGHDT, CDR2 YNNKEL (reference sequence). The sequenced sample was peripheral blood. The J gene is TRBJ2-1, the V gene TRBV3-1 (or the pseudogene TRBV3-2); TRBD2 agrees at 9 bases. This sequence was found in a man aged 55 to 70 who had recovered from COVID-19. CDR3 DNA: TGTGCCAGCAGCCAATTAGGGCGGGGGGGTCATATCAATGAGCAGTTCTTC. Its translation: CASSQLGRGGHINEQFF.